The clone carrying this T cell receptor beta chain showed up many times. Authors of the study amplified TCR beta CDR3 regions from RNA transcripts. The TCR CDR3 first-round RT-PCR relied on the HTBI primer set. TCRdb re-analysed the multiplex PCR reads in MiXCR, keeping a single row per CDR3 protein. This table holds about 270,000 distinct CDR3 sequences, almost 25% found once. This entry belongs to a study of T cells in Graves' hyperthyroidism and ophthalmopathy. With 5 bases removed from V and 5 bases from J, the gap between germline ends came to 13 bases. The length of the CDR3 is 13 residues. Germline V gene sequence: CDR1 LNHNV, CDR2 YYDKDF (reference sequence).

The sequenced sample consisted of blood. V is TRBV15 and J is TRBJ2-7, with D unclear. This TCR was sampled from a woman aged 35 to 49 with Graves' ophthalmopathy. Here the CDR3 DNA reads TGTGCCACCAGCGAACAGAAGAGTCACGAGCAGTACTTC. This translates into CATSEQKSHEQYF.